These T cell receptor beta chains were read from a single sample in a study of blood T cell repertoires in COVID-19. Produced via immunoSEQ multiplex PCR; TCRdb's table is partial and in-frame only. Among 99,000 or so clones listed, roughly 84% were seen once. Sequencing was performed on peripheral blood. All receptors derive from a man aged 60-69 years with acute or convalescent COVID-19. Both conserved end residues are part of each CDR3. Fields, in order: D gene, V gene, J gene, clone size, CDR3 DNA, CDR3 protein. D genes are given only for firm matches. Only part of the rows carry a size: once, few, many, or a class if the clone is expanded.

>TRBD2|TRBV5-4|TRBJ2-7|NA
TGTGCCGGCTCTTACTCAAGACTAGCGGACGAGCAGTACTTC
CAGSYSRLADEQYF
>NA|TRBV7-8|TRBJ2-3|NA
TGTGCCAGCAGCTCGGGGTTCAGGGATACGCAGTATTTT
CASSSGFRDTQYF
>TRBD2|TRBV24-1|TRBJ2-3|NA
TGTGCCACCAGTGATCCAGGACTAGCGGATACGCAGTATTTT
CATSDPGLADTQYF
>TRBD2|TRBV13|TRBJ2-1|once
TGTGCCAGCAGCCAGGTCGGCGGGAGGGCCGAAAATGAGCAGTTCTTC
CASSQVGGRAENEQFF
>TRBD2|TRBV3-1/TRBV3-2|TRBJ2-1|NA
TGTGCCAGCAGCCAAGTACTAGCGGGATACTACAATGAGCAGTTCTTC
CASSQVLAGYYNEQFF
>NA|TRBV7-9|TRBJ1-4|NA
TGTGCCAGCAGCTCCCAACAGAAGGAAAAACTGTTTTTT
CASSSQQKEKLFF
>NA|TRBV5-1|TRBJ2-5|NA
TGCGCCAGCAGCTTGAATATGGCAGGCCAAGAGACCCAGTACTTC
CASSLNMAGQETQYF
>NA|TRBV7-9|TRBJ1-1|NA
TGTGCCAGCAGCCAGAAGGGGGGGCCGAACACTGAAGCTTTCTTT
CASSQKGGPNTEAFF
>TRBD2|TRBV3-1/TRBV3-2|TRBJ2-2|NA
TGTGCCAGCAGCCAAGTCCCAGCGGGAGAGGCGTACACCGGGGAGCTGTTTTTT
CASSQVPAGEAYTGELFF
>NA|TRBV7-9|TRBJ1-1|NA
TGTGCCAGCAGCGACGCGGGGGGAGTACTCACTGAAGCTTTCTTT
CASSDAGGVLTEAFF
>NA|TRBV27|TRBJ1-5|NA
TGTGCCAGCAGTTTAACCCGGGGGATTGGCAATCAGCCCCAGCATTTT
CASSLTRGIGNQPQHF
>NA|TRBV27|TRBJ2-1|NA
TGTGCCAGCAGAAAAACCTCAGGGAACAATGAGCAGTTCTTC
CASRKTSGNNEQFF
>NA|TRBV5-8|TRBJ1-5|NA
TGTGCCAGCAGCTTATCTGTCCGGGGGCCCCAGCATTTT
CASSLSVRGPQHF
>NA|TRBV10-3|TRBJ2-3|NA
TGTGCCATCAGTGATACCTACCAAAGCACAGATACGCAGTATTTT
CAISDTYQSTDTQYF
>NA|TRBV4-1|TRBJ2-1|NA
TGCGCCAGCAGCCCGCAAACCAGGTCCGGGGATGAGCAGTTCTTC
CASSPQTRSGDEQFF
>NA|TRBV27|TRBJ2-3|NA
TGTGCCAGCAGTCCCGTGACTAGGAGGCAAACAGATACGCAGTATTTT
CASSPVTRRQTDTQYF
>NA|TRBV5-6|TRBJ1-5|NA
TGTGCCAGCAGCCGCCGGGAGACACGAAATAGTCAGCCCCAGCATTTT
CASSRRETRNSQPQHF
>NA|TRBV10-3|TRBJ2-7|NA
TGTGCCATCAGTGAGTCGCCCATACTCTACGAGCAGTACTTC
CAISESPILYEQYF
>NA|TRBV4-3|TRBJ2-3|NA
TGCGCCAGCAGCCACCCGGGGGTGGAAGATACGCAGTATTTT
CASSHPGVEDTQYF
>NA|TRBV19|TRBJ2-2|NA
TGTGCCAGTAGGAGGCCCGACTTGATCAGAAACACCGGGGAGCTGTTTTTT
CASRRPDLIRNTGELFF
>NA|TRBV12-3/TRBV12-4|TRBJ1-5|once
TGTGCCAGCCGGGGAACCGAACAGCCCCAGCATTTT
CASRGTEQPQHF
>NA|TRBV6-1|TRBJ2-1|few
TGTGCCAGCAGTGAATTCTGGCGGAGCTCCTACAATGAGCAGTTCTTC
CASSEFWRSSYNEQFF
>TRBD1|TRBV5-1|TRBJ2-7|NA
TGCGCCAGCAGCTTAGGGGGACAGGGGATGTACGAGCAGTACTTC
CASSLGGQGMYEQYF
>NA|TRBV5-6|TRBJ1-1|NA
TGTGCCAGCAGCTTTGGGGGGGCTGAAGCTTTCTTT
CASSFGGAEAFF